This TCR beta chain derives from a study of beta chain features in type 1 diabetes. Study details: Comparable age, gender and cell yields were observed in patients relative to healthy donors. All samples combined gave roughly 100,000,000 sorted cells for examination. Findings of the study overall: Shorter TCRB CDR3s, moderately but significantly so, were found in Type 1 diabetes patients in all four CD4+ subsets. Patients showed naive, central memory and Treg TCRB repertoires that appeared more similar than those of healthy donors.

Trimming left V 1 base short and J 0 bases short, with 10 bases between. CDR3 length equals 15 residues. The germline V gene encodes CDR1 GTSNPN and CDR2 SVGIG (reference sequence). Sorting based on CD45RO/CCR7/CD25/CD127/CD95/CD27 separated CD4+ naive, central memory, regulatory and stem cell-like memory cells. The table lists this clone with a few counts. No antigen is known for it. cDNA synthesis used the whole RNA isolate, giving expressed TCRB sequences. TCRdb keeps only in-frame clones here, not all; method: immunoSEQ multiplex PCR. The repertoire holds 640,000 or so clones, with around an eighth as singletons.

V and J are TRBV30 and TRBJ1-5; D might be TRBD1 (5 bases). This receptor was taken from a man between 18 and 29 years old with type 1 diabetes. The material sequenced was naive CD4+ T cells from blood. The CDR3 DNA reads as TGTGCCTGGAGTGAGGGGCAGTATAGCAATCAGCCCCAGCATTTT. It specifies CAWSEGQYSNQPQHF.